This TCR beta chain was obtained from a study of CD8+CD57+ T cells in acquired aplastic anemia. Previously, flow cytometry had revealed CD8+CD57+ cell expansion in the patients chosen for sequencing. Blood was sampled before the patients had received any therapy. This CDR3 is built from 14 residues. Germline CDR1 and CDR2: SEHNR and FQNEAQ (reference sequence). Deletions cut 6 bases from V and 0 bases from J, with 9 bases between. Notes on the study in general: Both patients and controls carried the same twenty-nine CD8+ CDR3 sequences.

Profiling of TCR beta VDJ combinations and CDR3 sequences used genomic DNA as template. TCRdb re-analysed the reads in MiXCR, keeping a single row per CDR3 protein. The data show 160,000 or so distinct CDR3 sequences, less than 50% seen once. Details on this clonotype: The antigen remains unidentified.

The sample comprised sorted CD4+, CD8+, or CD8+CD57+ T cells (not recorded which) from PBMCs. This sequence joins TRBV7-9 and TRBJ1-3; no definite D call. The receptor's source is a human donor with aplastic anemia. The CDR3 is CASSPVVSGNTIYF. DNA for the CDR3: TGTGCCAGCAGTCCCGTGGTCTCTGGAAACACCATATATTTT.